The 3 T cell receptor beta chains below were found in one sample sequenced in a study of tumor-infiltrating lymphocytes in oesophageal squamous cell carcinoma. TCRdb reprocessed the PCR reads via MiXCR and lists one record per CDR3 protein. This table holds 15,000 to 20,000 distinct CDR3 sequences, about 53% found once. The sample consisted of esophageal tumor tissue. All receptors derive from a male donor with esophageal squamous cell carcinoma.

The chain employs TRBV12-3 or TRBV12-4 and TRBJ2-1; D remains ambiguous. The better agreement between TRBJ2-7 and the DNA end casts doubt on the J call. The CDR3 has 17 amino acids. This CDR3 is CASSFEFGPPPNYEQYF. The CDR3 bases are TGTGCCAGCAGTTTCGAATTTGGTCCTCCGCCCAACTACGAGCAGTACTTC.

This chain joins TRBV6-1 and TRBJ2-3; no clear D gene. TRBJ2-7 explains the end of the DNA better; the J call may be wrong. Germline loops: CDR1 MNHNS, CDR2 SASEGT. This CDR3 has 12 residues. DNA of the CDR3: TGTGCCAGCAGCATACATGACTACGAGCAGTACTTC. Protein sequence: CASSIHDYEQYF.

CDR3 loop: CASSLSQTNEQFF. The CDR3 coding sequence is TGTGCCAGCAGTTTAAGCCAAACTAATGAGCAGTTCTTC. The chain is built from TRBV27 and TRBJ2-1; D not resolved. Germline V lookup: CDR1 MNHEY, CDR2 SMNVEV (reference sequence). The V gene lost 2 bases and the J gene lost 7 bases, with 9 bases spanning the gap. The CDR3 runs to 13 residues.